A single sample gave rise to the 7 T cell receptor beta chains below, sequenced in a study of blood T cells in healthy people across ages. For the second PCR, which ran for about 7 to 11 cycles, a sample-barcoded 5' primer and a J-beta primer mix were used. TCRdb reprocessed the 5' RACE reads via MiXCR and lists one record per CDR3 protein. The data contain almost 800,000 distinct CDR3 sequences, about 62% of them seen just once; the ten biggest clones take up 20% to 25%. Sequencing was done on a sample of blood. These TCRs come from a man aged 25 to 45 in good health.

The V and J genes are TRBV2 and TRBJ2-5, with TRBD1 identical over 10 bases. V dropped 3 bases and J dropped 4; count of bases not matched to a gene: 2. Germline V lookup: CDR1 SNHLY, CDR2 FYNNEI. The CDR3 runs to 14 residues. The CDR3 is CASSDGTGAETQYF. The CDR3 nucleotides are TGTGCCAGCAGTGATGGGACAGGGGCAGAGACCCAGTACTTC.

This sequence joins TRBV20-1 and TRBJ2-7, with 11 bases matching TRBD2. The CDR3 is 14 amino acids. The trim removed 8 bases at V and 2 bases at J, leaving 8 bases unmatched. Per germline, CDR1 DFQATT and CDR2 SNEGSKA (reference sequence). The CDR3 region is CSTIAGGRPYEQYF. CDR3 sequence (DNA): TGCAGTACTATAGCGGGGGGGCGTCCCTACGAGCAGTACTTC.

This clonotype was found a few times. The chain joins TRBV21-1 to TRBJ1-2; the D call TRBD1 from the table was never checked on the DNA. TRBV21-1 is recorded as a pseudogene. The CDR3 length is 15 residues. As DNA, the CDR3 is TGTGCCAGCAGCACCCGACAGGGGGCGGATCATGGCTACACCTTC. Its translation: CASSTRQGADHGYTF.

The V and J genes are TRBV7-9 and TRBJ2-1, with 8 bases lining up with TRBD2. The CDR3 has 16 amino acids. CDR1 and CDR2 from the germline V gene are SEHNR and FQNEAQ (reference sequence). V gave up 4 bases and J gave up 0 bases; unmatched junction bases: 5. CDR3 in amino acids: CASSSQRGSSYNEQFF. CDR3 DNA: TGTGCCAGCAGCTCCCAGCGGGGGAGCTCCTACAATGAGCAGTTCTTC.

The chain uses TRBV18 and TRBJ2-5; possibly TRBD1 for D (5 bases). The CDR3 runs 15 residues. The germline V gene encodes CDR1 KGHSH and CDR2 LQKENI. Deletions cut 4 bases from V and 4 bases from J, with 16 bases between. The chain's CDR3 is CASSLASQEGETQYF. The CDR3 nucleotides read TGTGCCAGCTCACTAGCATCACAGGAAGGAGAGACCCAGTACTTC.

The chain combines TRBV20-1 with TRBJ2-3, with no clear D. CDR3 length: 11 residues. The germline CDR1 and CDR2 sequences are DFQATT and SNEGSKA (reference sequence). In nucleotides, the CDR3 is TGCATTGATAGGGCAGGCGATACGCAGTATTTT. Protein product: CIDRAGDTQYF.

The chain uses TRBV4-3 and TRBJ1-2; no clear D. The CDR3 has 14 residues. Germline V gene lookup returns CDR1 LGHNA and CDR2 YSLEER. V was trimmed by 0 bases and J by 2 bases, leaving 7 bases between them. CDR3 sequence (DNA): TGCGCCAGCAGCCAAGACATGAGGAACTATGGCTACACCTTC. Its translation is CASSQDMRNYGYTF.